Below are 13 T cell receptor beta chains sequenced from a single sample in a study of beta chain features in type 1 diabetes. General study findings and limits: Researchers report that Type 1 diabetes patients had moderately but significantly shorter TCRB CDR3s across all four CD4+ subsets.

The study reverse transcribed the entire isolated RNA, so it sequenced expressed TCRB transcripts. Sequenced by immunoSEQ multiplex PCR; TCRdb stores in-frame clones only, minus some. The table has over 200,000 clones, roughly a tenth seen once. No antigens are known for them. Input material: naive CD4+ T cells from blood. The origin of the receptors is a man aged 25-45 years with type 1 diabetes.

The V gene is TRBV5-1, the J gene TRBJ2-2, with 7 bases lining up with TRBD1. The CDR3 spans 14 residues. With 4 bases clipped from V and 4 bases from J, the junction kept 4 bases outside the gene matches. Germline CDR1 and CDR2: SGHRS and YFSETQ. CDR3 sequence reads: CASSRGQSTGELFF. DNA for the CDR3: TGCGCCAGCAGCCGGGGACAGAGCACCGGGGAGCTGTTTTTT.

The rearrangement links TRBV18 to TRBJ2-7; TRBD1 matches 8 bases. V dropped 3 bases and J dropped 3; count of bases not matched to a gene: 4. The CDR3 covers 14 residues. Germline V gene data show CDR1 as KGHSH and CDR2 as LQKENI. The CDR3 region has the DNA TGTGCCAGCTCACCCCTCGGGACAGGCTACGAGCAGTACTTC. As protein: CASSPLGTGYEQYF.

The DNA of the CDR3 is TGTGCCAGCACGGGGACAGGGGGCTCTTTCGAGCAGTACTTC. Translating it yields CASTGTGGSFEQYF. The chain uses TRBV2 and TRBJ2-7; 12 positions match TRBD1. From germline, CDR1 is SNHLY and CDR2 FYNNEI. The V and J ends lost 7 bases and 6 bases, in that order; junction bases with no gene match: 7. This CDR3 is built from 14 residues. The complete variable domain, with remaining parts taken from reference TRBV2 and TRBJ2-7, reads EPEVTQTPSHQVTQMGQEVILRCVPISNHLYFYWYRQILGQKVEFLVSFYNNEISEKSEIFDDQFSVERPDGSNFTLKIRSTKLEDSAMYFCASTGTGGSFEQYFGPGTRLTVT.

The chain has TRBV2 and TRBJ1-3, with D possibly TRBD1 on 5 matching bases. Germline CDR1 SNHLY, CDR2 FYNNEI. With 6 bases removed from V and 2 bases from J, the gap between germline ends came to 11 bases. The CDR3 spans 14 residues. CDR3 DNA sequence: TGTGCCAGCAGCCAGCAAGGGGCTGGAAACACCATATATTTT. Its translation: CASSQQGAGNTIYF.

Only a few counts were recorded for this clone. This chain connects TRBV28 to TRBJ1-1; no reliable D call. V lost 8 bases and J 5 bases, leaving 12 bases between the germline ends. Germline CDR1 MDHEN, CDR2 SYDVKM. This CDR3 is built from 12 residues. This CDR3 reads CASLNRITEAFF. The DNA for the CDR3 is TGTGCCAGCCTTAATAGAATAACTGAAGCTTTCTTT. Full variable domain (remainder filled in from reference TRBV28 and TRBJ1-1): DVKVTQSSRYLVKRTGEKVFLECVQDMDHENMFWYRQDPGLGLRLIYFSYDVKMKEKGDIPEGYSVSREKKERFSLILESASTNQTSMYLCASLNRITEAFFGQGTRLTVV.

This clone was seen more than once but under ten times. The chain joins TRBV6-5 to TRBJ2-7; TRBD1 might be the D (5 bases). The germline CDR1 and CDR2 sequences are MNHEY and SVGAGI. The CDR3 contains 15 residues. Between the trimmed V and J ends, which lost 0 bases and 2 bases, there was a span of 11 bases. This CDR3 reads CASSYSSGATYEQYF. The CDR3 nucleotides are TGTGCCAGCAGTTACTCGAGTGGGGCTACCTACGAGCAGTACTTC.

The table lists this clone with a few counts. This chain connects TRBV18 to TRBJ2-1; D may be TRBD2 (5 bases). CDR1 is KGHSH, CDR2 LQKENI, per germline. This CDR3 spans 15 amino acids. With 2 bases removed from V and 6 bases from J, the gap between germline ends came to 14 bases. The CDR3 region has the DNA TGTGCCAGCTCACCAGGCAGCCCGGGGATCAATGAGCAGTTCTTC. It translates to CASSPGSPGINEQFF.

V gene TRBV6-6 combines with J gene TRBJ1-5, with 9 bases lining up with TRBD1. V lost 6 bases to trimming and J lost 11 bases; unmatched junction nucleotides: 5. The CDR3 consists of 12 residues. In germline, CDR1 is MNHNY, CDR2 SVGAGI (reference sequence). The CDR3 region is CASSQTGGAQHF. The CDR3 coding sequence is TGTGCCAGCAGCCAGACAGGGGGGGCCCAGCATTTT.

In this sample, this clone turned up once. This rearrangement joins TRBV7-6 to TRBJ2-5, with D perhaps TRBD1 (5 bases). This CDR3 has 14 amino acids. V lost 5 bases to trimming and J lost 1 base, with 11 bases between them. The germline gives CDR1 SGHVS, CDR2 FNYEAQ. The CDR3 bases are TGTGCCAGCAGCCCATATAGGGGCCAAGAGACCCAGTACTTC. This sequence encodes CASSPYRGQETQYF.

This chain connects TRBV30 to TRBJ1-4, with D perhaps matching TRBD1 (6 bases). Germline V gives CDR1 GTSNPN, CDR2 SVGIG (reference sequence). The CDR3 is made up of 13 amino acids. V gave up 0 bases and J gave up 8 bases, with 10 bases separating them. CDR3 in amino acids: CAWSVQGGEKLFF. Written as DNA, the CDR3 is TGTGCCTGGAGTGTACAGGGTGGGGAAAAACTGTTTTTT.

This chain uses TRBV5-4 with TRBJ2-2, with 7 nucleotides matching TRBD2. After removal of 4 bases from V and 7 bases from J, the junction contained 10 bases not matched to a gene. Germline CDR1 reads SGHNT; CDR2 reads YYREEE (reference sequence). The CDR3 runs to 15 residues. CDR3 protein: CASSPRGVQNGELFF. CDR3 bases: TGTGCCAGCAGCCCCCGGGGGGTCCAGAACGGGGAGCTGTTTTTT.

The chain recombines TRBV18 with TRBJ2-7, with D perhaps matching TRBD1 (8 bases). The CDR3 length is 16 residues. Trimming removed 6 bases from V and 0 bases from J, with 18 bases in between. In germline, CDR1 is KGHSH, CDR2 LQKENI. The CDR3 sequence is CASSPLGGTGSYEQYF. DNA of the CDR3: TGTGCCAGCTCCCCCCTGGGAGGGACAGGCTCCTACGAGCAGTACTTC.

The V gene is TRBV6-5, the J gene TRBJ2-5; perhaps TRBD1 as D (6 bases). Germline CDR1 is MNHEY and CDR2 is SVGAGI. This CDR3 is 12 amino acids long. Trimming took 10 bases from V and 7 from J, leaving 16 bases between them. The CDR3 DNA reads TGTGCCATACGGACAGCGTTTGGGACCCAGTACTTC. It specifies CAIRTAFGTQYF.